What follows are 2 T cell receptor beta chains derived from one specimen sequenced in a study of blood T cells in healthy people across ages. A second 7 to 11 cycle PCR used barcoded and J-beta primers. TCRdb processed the 5' RACE reads anew with MiXCR; each CDR3 protein has one entry. The data hold 1.5 million to 2 million distinct CDR3 sequences, with around 50% observed a single time. The source material was blood. Source of these receptors: a woman in her thirties or forties in good health.

The V and J genes are TRBV24-1 and TRBJ2-3; D perhaps matches TRBD2 (5 bases). Germline V CDR1 and CDR2: KGHDR, SFDVKD. This CDR3 spans 14 amino acids. V was shortened by 2 bases and J by 4 bases, with 9 bases between the two germline ends. The CDR3 protein is CATSDSLVADTQYF. In DNA form, the CDR3 reads TGTGCCACCAGTGATTCACTAGTTGCAGATACGCAGTATTTT.

This clonotype was detected a few times. The chain combines TRBV10-1 with TRBJ2-5; TRBD2 matches at 10 bases. V was clipped by 6 bases and J by 6 bases; unmatched bases: 10. CDR3 length equals 15 residues. Germline lookup yields CDR1 WNHNN and CDR2 SYGVQD (reference sequence). CDR3 sequence: CASRVASGGLKTQYF. CDR3 in DNA: TGCGCCAGCAGAGTGGCTAGCGGGGGTCTGAAGACCCAGTACTTC.